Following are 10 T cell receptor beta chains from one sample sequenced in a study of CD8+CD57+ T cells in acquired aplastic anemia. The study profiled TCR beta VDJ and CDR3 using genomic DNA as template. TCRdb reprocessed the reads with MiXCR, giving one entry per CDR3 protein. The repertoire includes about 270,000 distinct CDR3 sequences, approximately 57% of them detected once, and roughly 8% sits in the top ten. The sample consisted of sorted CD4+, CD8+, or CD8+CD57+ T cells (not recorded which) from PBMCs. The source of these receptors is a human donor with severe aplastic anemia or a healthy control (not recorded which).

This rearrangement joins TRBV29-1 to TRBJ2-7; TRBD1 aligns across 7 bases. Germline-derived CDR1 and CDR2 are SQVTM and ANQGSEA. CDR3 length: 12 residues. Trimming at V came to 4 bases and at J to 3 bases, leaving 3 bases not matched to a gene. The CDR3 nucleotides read TGCAGCGTTGGGGGACAGAACTACGAGCAGTACTTC. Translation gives CSVGGQNYEQYF.

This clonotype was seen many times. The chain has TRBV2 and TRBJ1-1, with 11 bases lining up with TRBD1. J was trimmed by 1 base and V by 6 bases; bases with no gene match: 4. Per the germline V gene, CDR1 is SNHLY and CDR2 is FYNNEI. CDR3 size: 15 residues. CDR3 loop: CASRGTGGGNTEAFF. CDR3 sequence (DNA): TGTGCCAGCAGGGGGACAGGGGGGGGGAACACTGAAGCTTTCTTT.

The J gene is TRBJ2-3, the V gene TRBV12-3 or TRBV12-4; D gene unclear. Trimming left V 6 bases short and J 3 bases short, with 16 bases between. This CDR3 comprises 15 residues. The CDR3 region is CASSLRRLGTDTQYF. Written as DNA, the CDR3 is TGTGCCAGCAGCTTAAGGCGGTTGGGAACAGATACGCAGTATTTT.

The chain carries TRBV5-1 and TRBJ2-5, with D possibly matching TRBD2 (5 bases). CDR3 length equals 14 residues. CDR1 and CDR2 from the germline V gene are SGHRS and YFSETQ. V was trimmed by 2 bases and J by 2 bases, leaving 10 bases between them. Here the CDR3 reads CASSLRTLQETQYF. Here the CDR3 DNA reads TGCGCCAGCAGCTTAAGGACTTTACAAGAGACCCAGTACTTC.

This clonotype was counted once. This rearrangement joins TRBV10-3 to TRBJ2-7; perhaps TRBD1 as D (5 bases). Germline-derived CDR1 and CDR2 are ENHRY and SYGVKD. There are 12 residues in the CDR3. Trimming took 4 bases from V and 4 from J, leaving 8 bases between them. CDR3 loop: CAISGQLYEQYF. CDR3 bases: TGTGCCATCAGTGGACAGTTATACGAGCAGTACTTC.

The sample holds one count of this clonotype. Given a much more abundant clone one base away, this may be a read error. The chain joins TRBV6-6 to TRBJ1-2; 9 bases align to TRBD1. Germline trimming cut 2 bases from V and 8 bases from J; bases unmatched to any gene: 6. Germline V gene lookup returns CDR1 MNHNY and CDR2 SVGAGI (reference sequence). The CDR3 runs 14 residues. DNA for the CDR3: TGTGCCAGCAGTTACAAGGGGACAGGGCTCGGCTACACCTTC. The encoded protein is CASSYKGTGLGYTF.

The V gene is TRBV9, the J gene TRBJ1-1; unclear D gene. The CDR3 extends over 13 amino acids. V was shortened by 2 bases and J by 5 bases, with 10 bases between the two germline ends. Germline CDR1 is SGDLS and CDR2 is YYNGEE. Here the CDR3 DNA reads TGTGCCAGCAGCGTTAGCCCGGGGACTGAAGCTTTCTTT. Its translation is CASSVSPGTEAFF.

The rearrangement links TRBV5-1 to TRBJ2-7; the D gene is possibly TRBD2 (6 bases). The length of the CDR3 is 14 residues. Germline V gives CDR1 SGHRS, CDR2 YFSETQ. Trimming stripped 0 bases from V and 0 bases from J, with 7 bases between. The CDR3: CASSLEGGSYEQYF. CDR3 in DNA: TGCGCCAGCAGCTTGGAGGGAGGCTCCTACGAGCAGTACTTC.

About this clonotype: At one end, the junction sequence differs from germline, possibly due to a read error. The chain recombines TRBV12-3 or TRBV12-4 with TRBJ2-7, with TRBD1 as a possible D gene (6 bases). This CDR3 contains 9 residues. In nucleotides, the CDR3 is TGTGCCAGCAGCCCAGACAGGACCTTC. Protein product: CASSPDRTF.

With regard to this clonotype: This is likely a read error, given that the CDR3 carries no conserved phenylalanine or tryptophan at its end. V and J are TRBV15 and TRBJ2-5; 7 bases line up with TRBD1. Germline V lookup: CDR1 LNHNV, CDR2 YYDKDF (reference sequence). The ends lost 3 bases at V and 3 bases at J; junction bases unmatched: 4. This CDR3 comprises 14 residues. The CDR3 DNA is TGTGCCACCAGCAGGTTCAGGGGGAAAGAGACCCAGTACCTC. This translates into CATSRFRGKETQYL.